This passage covers 20 T cell receptor beta chains from one sample sequenced in a study of identical twins. TCRdb ran MiXCR on the 5' RACE reads and lists one entry per CDR3 protein. The sample lists nearly 900,000 distinct CDR3 sequences, roughly 12% occurring once. Another study also made use of these data, one on yellow fever vaccine responses in identical twins.

The sequencing sample was made of PBMCs. These receptors were obtained from a woman aged 18 to 35 in good health.

Only a few counts were recorded for this clonotype. The genes are TRBV20-1 and TRBJ2-3; D possibly corresponds to TRBD1 (5 bases). Germline V gene sequence: CDR1 DFQATT, CDR2 SNEGSKA (reference sequence). Trimming left V 1 base short and J 4 bases short, with 12 bases between. The CDR3 consists of 14 residues. In DNA form, the CDR3 reads TGCAGTGCTAGAGCCAGGGCTCAGGCAGATACGCAGTATTTT. It translates to CSARARAQADTQYF.

The CDR3, as DNA: TGTGCCAGCAGTTTAGATCCAGTATCCTACGAGCAGTACTTC. As protein: CASSLDPVSYEQYF. The V call is TRBV12-3 or TRBV12-4, the J call TRBJ2-7, with no clear D. The CDR3 has 14 amino acids. The V and J ends lost 1 base and 1 base respectively, with 8 bases between them.

This clonotype occurred many times. The conserved final phenylalanine or tryptophan is absent from the CDR3, which likely points to a read error. The DNA is left out, because the CDR3 cannot be placed on it with certainty; the CDR3 is given as TCRdb lists it. V gene TRBV7-9 combines with J gene TRBJ2-3; the table names TRBD1, a call not compared with the DNA. The CDR3 is 12 residues long, ends included. Germline CDR1 reads SEHNR; CDR2 reads FQNEAQ (reference sequence). The CDR3 protein is CASSPRGLGPGL.

The rearrangement uses TRBV3-1 and TRBJ1-1; D is unresolved. The CDR3 loop spans 14 amino acids. Germline V gene data show CDR1 as LGHDT and CDR2 as YNNKEL (reference sequence). The V end lost 2 bases, the J end lost 10 bases, and 17 bases lay between the germline ends. The CDR3 DNA reads TGTGCCAGCAGCCAACATGACCGAGCAGGTGGAGCTTTCTTT. This codes for CASSQHDRAGGAFF.

This clonotype was counted between two and nine times. This chain links TRBV24-1 with TRBJ2-2; D gene ambiguous. The CDR3 loop spans 14 amino acids. The V end was cut by 2 bases, the J end by 5 bases, with 8 bases between. CDR1 is KGHDR and CDR2 is SFDVKD in the germline V gene. As DNA, the CDR3 is TGTGCCACCAGTGATTCTACACGGACCGGGGAGCTGTTTTTT. Translation: CATSDSTRTGELFF.

The chain couples TRBV3-1 to TRBJ2-2, with 8 bases that match TRBD2. CDR1 and CDR2 from the germline V gene are LGHDT and YNNKEL (reference sequence). The J segment lost 5 bases and the V segment lost 11 bases, leaving 13 bases of the junction unmatched. The CDR3 covers 15 residues. In nucleotides, the CDR3 is TGTGCCTGCTGCCAAGCGGGAGCCGCAACCGGGGAGCTGTTTTTT. Its protein product is CACCQAGAATGELFF.

This clonotype has at least ten counts. CDR3: CASSLGGGNIQYF. The CDR3, as DNA: TGTGCCAGCAGCTTAGGAGGCGGAAACATTCAGTACTTC. The V gene is TRBV7-2, the J gene TRBJ2-4; D gene uncertain. The V end was cut by 1 base, the J end by 6 bases, with 7 bases between. There are 13 residues in the CDR3. Germline V CDR1 and CDR2: SGHTA, FQGNSA.

This rearrangement joins TRBV7-9 to TRBJ2-7; 8 nucleotides line up with TRBD2. J lost 4 bases, V lost 5 bases, and 7 bases had no gene match. Germline CDR1 and CDR2: SEHNR and FQNEAQ (reference sequence). The CDR3 length is 14 residues. CDR3 coding DNA: TGTGCCAGCAGCCGCGCGGGGGGCGGTTACGAGCAGTACGTC. Protein: CASSRAGGGYEQYV.

This CDR3 is CASRDAYRKDEQFF. CDR3 DNA sequence: TGCGCCAGCAGAGACGCATATCGTAAGGATGAGCAGTTCTTC. The rearrangement links TRBV10-2 to TRBJ2-1; no definite D call. Germline V gives CDR1 WSHSY, CDR2 SAAADI. V lost 6 bases to trimming and J lost 8 bases, with 17 bases between them. This CDR3 contains 14 residues.

There are many counts of this clonotype. V gene TRBV28 combines with J gene TRBJ1-4; D uncertain. The V gene's germline CDR1 is MDHEN and CDR2 SYDVKM. The CDR3 loop spans 17 amino acids. V dropped 2 bases and J dropped 2 bases, with 15 bases sitting between them. In nucleotides, the CDR3 is TGTGCCAGCAGTTTAGCACCCCGAGCTTGGACTAATGAAAAACTGTTTTTT. Protein sequence: CASSLAPRAWTNEKLFF. Filled out from reference TRBV28 and TRBJ1-4, the complete variable domain reads DVKVTQSSRYLVKRTGEKVFLECVQDMDHENMFWYRQDPGLGLRLIYFSYDVKMKEKGDIPEGYSVSREKKERFSLILESASTNQTSMYLCASSLAPRAWTNEKLFFGSGTQLSVL.

This clonotype came up a few times. The V gene is TRBV9, the J gene TRBJ2-3; perhaps TRBD2 as D (6 bases). The CDR3 totals 16 residues. Germline V gives CDR1 SGDLS, CDR2 YYNGEE. Trimming took 2 bases from V and 2 from J, leaving 15 bases between them. This chain's CDR3 is CASSVEGGGATDTQYF. The CDR3 nucleotides are TGTGCCAGCAGCGTGGAAGGCGGCGGGGCCACAGATACGCAGTATTTT.

J is TRBJ2-7 and V is TRBV20-1; TRBD2 matches at 8 bases. This CDR3 has 14 amino acids. Germline V gene data show CDR1 as DFQATT and CDR2 as SNEGSKA (reference sequence). With 2 bases clipped from V and 11 bases from J, the junction kept 14 bases outside the gene matches. The CDR3 region has the DNA TGCAGTGCTAGATTTCCGGGAGGGCCAAGTTGGGAGTACTTC. The encoded protein is CSARFPGGPSWEYF.

This chain joins TRBV20-1 and TRBJ2-5; 8 nucleotides align to TRBD2. Germline V gives CDR1 DFQATT, CDR2 SNEGSKA (reference sequence). This CDR3 comprises 16 residues. Unmatched junction bases numbered 13, after V lost 6 bases and J lost 1 base. The CDR3 reads CSASVPRGGLQETQYF. The CDR3 DNA sequence: TGCAGTGCAAGCGTTCCTCGGGGGGGCCTCCAAGAGACCCAGTACTTC.

The V call is TRBV20-1, the J call TRBJ2-1, with no clear D. V lost 4 bases and J lost 5, with 6 bases in between. The CDR3 is 11 amino acids. Per germline, CDR1 DFQATT and CDR2 SNEGSKA (reference sequence). The CDR3 nucleotides are TGCAGTGCTACGGCTAACAATGAGCAGTTCTTC. Amino acids: CSATANNEQFF.

The chain employs TRBV2 and TRBJ2-5; D is unresolved. The CDR3 consists of 12 residues. Trimming took off 5 bases at V and 3 bases at J, with 7 bases between the two ends. Germline V gene sequence: CDR1 SNHLY, CDR2 FYNNEI. CDR3 DNA: TGTGCCAGCAGTCCCCACGAAGAGACCCAGTACTTC. Protein sequence: CASSPHEETQYF.

This clonotype was seen only a few times. This chain connects TRBV6-4 to TRBJ1-2; unclear D gene. V was cut by 0 bases and J by 8 bases, with 7 bases left in between. Germline V CDR1 and CDR2: MRHNA, SNTAGT. The CDR3 is made up of 12 amino acids. The DNA of the CDR3 is TGTGCCAGCAGTGACTCGATCGGAGGCTACACCTTC. It is translated as CASSDSIGGYTF.

This clonotype came up a few times. The chain carries TRBV4-1 and TRBJ1-1; D is uncertain. The germline CDR1 and CDR2 sequences are MGHRA and YSYEKL. This CDR3 is built from 14 residues. The V and J ends lost 4 bases and 1 base respectively, with 10 bases between them. In DNA form, the CDR3 reads TGCGCCAGCAGCCGCAGTGACAAGAACACTGAAGCTTTCTTT. Translated: CASSRSDKNTEAFF.

CDR3 residues: CASSPNTGNQPQHF. The CDR3 DNA reads as TGTGCCAGCAGCCCAAACACCGGCAATCAGCCCCAGCATTTT. This chain uses TRBV7-9 with TRBJ1-5, with D hard to call. CDR1 is SEHNR, CDR2 FQNEAQ, per germline (reference sequence). The CDR3 loop spans 14 amino acids. The V gene lost 5 bases and the J gene lost 2 bases, with 10 bases spanning the gap.

The chain uses TRBV27 and TRBJ2-7; D is ambiguous. This CDR3 contains 13 residues. The germline V gene has CDR1 MNHEY and CDR2 SMNVEV (reference sequence). The germline V and J ends were trimmed by 4 bases and 6 bases, with 13 bases remaining between them. The CDR3: CASSSRDPLEQYF. The DNA of the CDR3 is TGTGCCAGCAGTTCAAGGGATCCCCTCGAGCAGTACTTC.

This clonotype turned up a few times. The gene calls are TRBV11-3 and TRBJ1-3; 8 bases match TRBD1. Germline CDR1 and CDR2: SGHNT and YENEEA. The ends lost 5 bases at V and 0 bases at J; junction bases unmatched: 9. This CDR3 is 17 amino acids long. The CDR3, as DNA: TGTGCCAGCAGCCCCGGAAGGGACAGGCACTCTGGAAACACCATATATTTT. It specifies CASSPGRDRHSGNTIYF.